A selection of T cell receptor beta chains follows, all from one sample in a study of T-cell reconstitution after alpha-beta-depleted transplantation in children. TCRdb redid the calling of the PCR reads with MiXCR, one entry per CDR3 protein. The table includes hundreds of thousands of distinct CDR3 sequences, roughly a tenth detected once. The sequenced sample was PBMCs from the stem cell graft donor, obtained from the stem cell graft. These TCRs come from a human donor who donated a stem cell graft to a child with acute myeloid leukemia. Each CDR3 is given with its conserved first and last residue. The D gene is left open where the match is weak. Size tells how often a clone was seen (once, few, many) or the class of an expanded clone, and some rows leave it out.

clone_size j_call v_call d_call cdr3_aa cdr3_nt
many TRBJ2-1 TRBV2 TRBD2 CASSTGTSGYNEQFF TGTGCCAGCAGTACCGGGACTAGCGGGTACAATGAGCAGTTCTTC
NA TRBJ2-5 TRBV3-1 NA CASSRTDSQETQYF TGTGCCAGCAGCCGAACGGACAGCCAAGAGACCCAGTACTTC
NA TRBJ2-1 TRBV28 TRBD2 CASSLLRTSGRASSVEF TGTGCCAGCAGTTTACTTAGGACTAGCGGGAGGGCCTCCTCGGTAGAATTC
many TRBJ2-4 TRBV7-2 NA CASSLVAGLNKNIQYF TGTGCCAGCAGCTTAGTAGCTGGACTAAACAAAAACATTCAGTACTTC
few TRBJ2-7 TRBV12-3/TRBV12-4 TRBD2 CASSFFGDYFF TGTGCCAGCAGTTTTTTTGGGGACTACTTCTTC
few TRBJ2-7 TRBV7-9 NA CASGWKGYEQYF TGTGCCAGCGGGTGGAAAGGCTACGAGCAGTACTTC
NA TRBJ2-7 TRBV18 NA CASSPRGGEGHSEQYF TGTGCCAGCTCACCAAGGGGCGGGGAAGGCCACTCCGAGCAGTACTTC
few TRBJ2-1 TRBV20-1 NA CSARRRETGMNEQFF TGCAGTGCAAGACGTCGGGAGACGGGGATGAATGAGCAGTTCTTC
NA TRBJ2-7 TRBV20-1 NA CSAPMDSYEQYF TGCAGTGCTCCCATGGACAGCTACGAGCAGTACTTC
NA TRBJ1-5 TRBV6-2/TRBV6-3 NA CASSLTGKDNQPQHF TGTGCCAGCAGTTTAACAGGGAAGGATAATCAGCCCCAGCATTTT
NA TRBJ2-7 TRBV10-3 NA CAISEITGGNEQYF TGTGCCATCAGTGAAATCACAGGTGGGAACGAGCAGTACTTC
few TRBJ2-1 TRBV28 NA CASSFQGPRNEQFF TGTGCCAGCAGCTTTCAGGGACCGCGCAATGAGCAGTTCTTC
few TRBJ2-2 TRBV30 NA CAWKGDSNTGELFF TGTGCCTGGAAAGGGGACTCGAACACCGGGGAGCTGTTTTTT
NA TRBJ1-2 TRBV28 NA CASSLTIYGYTF TGTGCCAGCAGTTTGACCATCTATGGCTACACCTTC
many TRBJ1-2 TRBV29-1 NA CSVDPRSGGGYTF TGCAGCGTTGACCCCCGAAGCGGGGGTGGCTACACCTTC
many TRBJ2-7 TRBV29-1 NA CSPAYEQYF TGCAGCCCCGCCTACGAGCAGTACTTC
NA TRBJ2-3 TRBV6-1 TRBD2 CASSVGLAGGPKTQYF TGTGCCAGCAGTGTGGGACTAGCGGGAGGGCCGAAGACGCAGTATTTT
NA TRBJ2-4 TRBV9 TRBD1 CASSVDNRQGIQYF TGTGCCAGCAGCGTAGACAACAGACAGGGCATTCAGTACTTC
few TRBJ1-5 TRBV20-1 NA CSARVPDRTNQPQHF TGCAGTGCTAGAGTCCCGGACAGAACTAATCAGCCCCAGCATTTT
NA TRBJ2-7 TRBV29-1 TRBD1 CSVGDRGHYEQYF TGCAGCGTCGGGGACAGGGGGCACTACGAGCAGTACTTC
few TRBJ1-3 TRBV3-1 TRBD1 CASSQHIGQAFSGNTIYF TGTGCCAGCAGCCAACATATAGGACAGGCTTTCTCTGGAAACACCATATATTTT
few TRBJ2-4 TRBV2 TRBD2 CATRGLAGGPVDIQYF TGTGCCACCCGGGGACTAGCGGGAGGGCCGGTAGACATTCAGTACTTC
many TRBJ2-3 TRBV6-2/TRBV6-3 NA CASRGGRLVGTQYF TGTGCCAGCAGAGGGGGTCGACTAGTCGGTACGCAGTATTTT
many TRBJ2-5 TRBV9 NA CASSSTEETQYF TGTGCCAGCAGCTCGACGGAAGAGACCCAGTACTTC
NA TRBJ2-1 TRBV6-4 NA CASSRNPRRSGHSYNEQFF TGTGCCAGCAGTAGGAACCCGCGTAGGTCAGGACACTCTTACAATGAGCAGTTCTTC
few TRBJ2-3 TRBV3-1 TRBD2 CASSQDRRTSRTDTQYF TGTGCCAGCAGCCAAGATCGCAGGACTAGCAGGACAGATACGCAGTATTTT